This entry is about one T cell receptor beta chain. The data derive from a study of PD-L1 blockade in urothelial cancer. Looking at the study overall: Men with urothelial cancer arising in the bladder made up most of the roughly 30 patients.

Germline V gene sequence: CDR1 MDHEN, CDR2 SYDVKM. This CDR3 is 15 amino acids long. After removal of 5 bases from V and 5 bases from J, the junction contained 10 bases not matched to a gene. Profiling relied on immunoSEQ multiplex PCR, and the TCRdb table lists in-frame clones only, not all of them. The data hold some 51,000 clones, with 88% observed a single time. The time point denotes: peripheral blood 6 weeks after treatment start. The clonotype comes from a man between 60 and 75 years old with urothelial cancer. The sequenced sample was PBMCs, obtained around atezolizumab (anti-PD-L1) treatment. This rearrangement joins TRBV28 to TRBJ2-7, with 9 bases that match TRBD1. CDR3: CASSPPGTGFHEQYF. The CDR3 nucleotides are TGTGCCAGCAGTCCTCCGGGGACAGGGTTCCACGAGCAGTACTTC.